This T cell receptor (beta chain) was sequenced for a study of quantifying T cell responses using KT2 cells. Across the study: TCR alpha and beta constant-region primers primed reverse transcription of RNA. The study's findings and limits: The number of KT2 alpha and beta sequences was a linear function of input KT2 cells. KT2 sequence counts showed saturation when very many KT2 cells were spiked in.

Each cDNA got a UMI-containing oligo ligated at its 3' end. The first PCR ran roughly 4 cycles with an equimolar RC1.1 and RC1.2 beta primer mix. TCRdb itself ran the UMI-ligation and nested PCR reads through MiXCR, one entry per CDR3 protein. The profile shows some 50,000 distinct CDR3 sequences, roughly 10% of them singletons. The sample is PBMC spiked with counted cells of clone KT2. Different KT2-to-PBMC ratios were created with a constant PBMC count. Points on this clonotype: Its antigen remains unidentified. Mismatch with germline at one junction end may stem from a read error.

Sequenced input: PBMCs spiked with cells of the T cell clone KT2. This sequence originates from a human donor.

The CDR3, as DNA: TGTGCCAGCAGCTTAGCGGTAACAGGAGGCGCACCCTACCAGCAGTACTTC. Translating gives CASSLAVTGGAPYQQYF. The chain joins TRBV7-8 to TRBJ2-7; TRBD1 or TRBD2 may be the D gene (5 bases each). The CDR3 spans 17 residues. Per germline, CDR1 SGHVS and CDR2 FQNEAQ. Full variable domain (missing parts from reference TRBV7-8 and TRBJ2-7): GAGVSQSPRYKVAKRGQDVALRCDPISGHVSLFWYQQALGQGPEFLTYFQNEAQLDKSGLPSDRFFAERPEGSVSTLKIQRTQQEDSAVYLCASSLAVTGGAPYQQYFGPGTRLTVT.